This T cell receptor (beta chain) appears in the sequencing data of a study of kidney transplant recipient with SARS-CoV-2 infection. TCRdb reprocessed the reads via MiXCR and lists one record per CDR3 protein. The sample records fewer than 250,000 distinct CDR3 sequences, under 35% being singletons. This clonotype was counted ten times or more. CDR3 length equals 13 residues. Germline CDR1 MNHNS, CDR2 SASEGT. With 0 bases removed from V and 5 bases from J, the gap between germline ends came to 5 bases. The genes are TRBV6-1 and TRBJ1-3; no reliable D call. Specimen: a blood sample, collected at baseline and on roughly day 110 from a kidney transplant recipient. The TCR sequence derives from a young adult male patient who had COVID-19 and was a kidney transplant recipient. A share of the T cells may be of graft donor origin. CDR3 bases: TGTGCCAGCAGTGAAGCGCCACGAAACACCATATATTTT. Translated: CASSEAPRNTIYF.